The rows below give T cell receptor beta chains drawn from one sample of a study of blood T cell repertoires in COVID-19. Clones were read by immunoSEQ multiplex PCR, and TCRdb kept only the in-frame ones, dropping some. The sample yields 140,000 to 150,000 clones, 70% to 90% seen once. Sequenced: PBMCs or T cells enriched from blood (not recorded which). Source of these receptors: a woman in her 30s with acute COVID-19. The CDR3 runs from the conserved cysteine through the conserved F or W. Fields, in order: V gene, J gene, CDR3 protein.

TRBV7-8	TRBJ1-5	CASSLGAEGNQPQHF
TRBV20-1	TRBJ1-2	CSGGGPYGYTF
TRBV5-4	TRBJ2-5	CASSLTGGGQETQYF
TRBV30	TRBJ2-3	CAWSVGIIRVGTQYF
TRBV29-1	TRBJ2-4	CSVEDRSGRPLVQYF
TRBV6-4	TRBJ2-6	CASSGRVRKGQVVTNVLTF
TRBV28	TRBJ2-1	CASSFPGQGWNEQFF
TRBV7-2	TRBJ1-1	CASSQVFWGPFAEAFF
TRBV18	TRBJ1-4	CASSSSGFATNEKLFF
TRBV4-3	TRBJ2-5	CASSQARSSGAETQYF
TRBV27	TRBJ2-1	CASSLLAGVGPYNEQFF
TRBV6-2/TRBV6-3	TRBJ2-7	CASSYTPQWREDSYEQYF
TRBV5-1	TRBJ2-2	CASSTVAGGPGELFF